The 31 T cell receptor beta chains reported below all come from one sample, sequenced in a study of T-cell memory formation after mild COVID-19. Each CDR3 protein gets one entry after TCRdb re-called the 5' RACE reads with MiXCR. The table lists 120,000 or so distinct CDR3 sequences, about 17% of them singletons, with more than 11% in the top ten. Sequenced input: PBMCs or a T cell subset sorted from them (not recorded which). The origin of the receptors is an adult woman who had mild COVID-19 (a few samples of this study predate the infection). Cell type and time point are not known.

This clonotype was counted between two and nine times. The genes are TRBV7-2 and TRBJ2-1; D call uncertain. Per the germline V gene, CDR1 is SGHTA and CDR2 is FQGNSA. CDR3 length: 13 amino acids. Between the trimmed V and J ends, which lost 2 bases and 9 bases, there was a span of 11 bases. The CDR3 DNA reads as TGTGCCAGCAGCTTAATCCTAGGGCCTGAGCAGTTCTTC. Protein: CASSLILGPEQFF.

The rearrangement uses TRBV10-3 and TRBJ1-3; D possibly corresponds to TRBD1 (5 bases). Germline V gives CDR1 ENHRY, CDR2 SYGVKD. V was trimmed by 5 bases and J by 0 bases, leaving 8 bases between them. The CDR3 runs 14 residues. CDR3 residues: CAISRQSSGNTIYF. The DNA for the CDR3 is TGTGCCATCAGTCGACAGAGCTCTGGAAACACCATATATTTT.

This clonotype turned up a few times. The chain combines TRBV20-1 with TRBJ2-1; TRBD2 agrees at 11 bases. V lost 6 bases, J lost 5 bases, and 15 bases stayed unmatched. This CDR3 comprises 17 residues. Germline V lookup: CDR1 DFQATT, CDR2 SNEGSKA (reference sequence). The CDR3 DNA reads TGCAGTGCGCTATGGTTTAGCGGGAGGGGGGGCCACAATGAGCAGTTCTTC. It encodes CSALWFSGRGGHNEQFF.

The table lists this clonotype with a few counts. The chain uses TRBV11-2 and TRBJ1-4, with D hard to call. Looked up from germline, CDR1 is SGHAT and CDR2 is FQNNGV. CDR3 length equals 12 residues. The V gene lost 4 bases and the J gene lost 11 bases, with 11 bases spanning the gap. The CDR3 DNA follows: TGTGCCAGCAGCTCGAGCGGGGAGAAACTGTTTTTT. Its protein is CASSSSGEKLFF. The full variable domain, completed using reference TRBV11-2 and TRBJ1-4, is EAGVAQSPRYKIIEKRQSVAFWCNPISGHATLYWYQQILGQGPKLLIQFQNNGVVDDSQLPKDRFSAERLKGVDSTLKIQPAKLEDSAVYLCASSSSGEKLFFGSGTQLSVL.

The chain has TRBV7-9 and TRBJ2-1; 10 positions match TRBD1. Germline assignment: CDR1 SEHNR and CDR2 FQNEAQ (reference sequence). The CDR3 covers 18 residues. V shed 1 base and J 4 bases; nucleotides not matched to a gene: 10. The CDR3 region has the DNA TGTGCCAGCAGCTTAGGATCTTCCGGGACAGGGGTATACAATGAGCAGTTCTTC. Translated: CASSLGSSGTGVYNEQFF.

This clonotype was observed a few times. This sequence joins TRBV7-9 and TRBJ2-4, with 12 positions matching TRBD2. J lost 3 bases, V lost 3 bases, and 21 bases had no gene match. The CDR3 length is 22 residues. Per germline, CDR1 SEHNR and CDR2 FQNEAQ (reference sequence). The CDR3 nucleotides read TGTGCCAGCAGCTTCTCTACGGCCTTGACTAGCGGGAGAGTGGGATTCAAAAACATTCAGTACTTC. Translation gives CASSFSTALTSGRVGFKNIQYF.

A few counts support this clonotype. The J gene is TRBJ2-5, the V gene TRBV14; 9 bases are a match to TRBD2. The junction had 0 bases not matched to a gene; V was cut back by 0 bases and J by 4 bases. Germline loops: CDR1 SGHDN, CDR2 FVKESK. The CDR3 extends over 14 amino acids. CDR3 in amino acids: CASSQELAGETQYF. The CDR3 region has the DNA TGTGCCAGCAGCCAAGAACTAGCGGGAGAGACCCAGTACTTC. Combining the CDR3 with reference TRBV14 and TRBJ2-5 gives the whole variable domain EAGVTQFPSHSVIEKGQTVTLRCDPISGHDNLYWYRRVMGKEIKFLLHFVKESKQDESGMPNNRFLAERTGGTYSTLKVQPAELEDSGVYFCASSQELAGETQYFGPGTRLLVL.

V usage is TRBV7-9 and J usage is TRBJ2-1; 9 bases are a match to TRBD2. CDR1 and CDR2 (germline): SEHNR, FQNEAQ (reference sequence). The CDR3 is 18 residues long. V was pared by 7 bases and J by 8 bases, with 21 bases of the junction left unmatched. In DNA, the CDR3 is TGTGCCAGCACCCACACTCTAGCGGGACACCTGAGGGGGGATGAGCAGTTCTTC. This encodes CASTHTLAGHLRGDEQFF.

The chain carries TRBV15 and TRBJ2-2; 8 nucleotides match TRBD1. The V segment lost 7 bases and the J segment 0 bases; nucleotides outside the gene matches: 7. Germline CDR1 and CDR2: LNHNV and YYDKDF (reference sequence). The CDR3 runs to 16 residues. CDR3 bases: TGTGCCACCATCCCCCCGGGACAGGCGAACACCGGGGAGCTGTTTTTT. It encodes CATIPPGQANTGELFF.

The table lists this clonotype with a few counts. V usage is TRBV20-1 and J usage is TRBJ2-1; 7 positions agree with TRBD2. Germline V gives CDR1 DFQATT, CDR2 SNEGSKA (reference sequence). V lost 1 base and J lost 6; bases outside the gene matches: 6. The CDR3 totals 14 residues. The CDR3 nucleotides are TGCAGTGCTAGAGCGCCTAGCGGTCGCAATGAGCAGTTCTTC. It yields the protein CSARAPSGRNEQFF.

Many counts were recorded for this clonotype. The rearrangement joins TRBV12-3 or TRBV12-4 to TRBJ1-3, with no clear D. This CDR3 spans 14 amino acids. V gave up 4 bases and J gave up 1 base, with 8 bases separating them. The CDR3 here is CASSSTGSGNTIYF. DNA for the CDR3: TGTGCCAGCAGTTCCACGGGATCTGGAAACACCATATATTTT.

There are a few counts of this clonotype. The CDR3 sequence is CASSAGGGPYNEQFF. For the CDR3, the DNA is TGTGCCAGCAGTGCGGGGGGAGGCCCCTACAATGAGCAGTTCTTC. V is TRBV2 and J is TRBJ2-1; TRBD2 matches 7 bases. This CDR3 is built from 15 residues. Germline CDR1 reads SNHLY; CDR2 reads FYNNEI. Trimming cost V 4 bases and J 2 bases; bases outside gene matches: 5. Variable domain in full (rest from reference TRBV2 and TRBJ2-1): EPEVTQTPSHQVTQMGQEVILRCVPISNHLYFYWYRQILGQKVEFLVSFYNNEISEKSEIFDDQFSVERPDGSNFTLKIRSTKLEDSAMYFCASSAGGGPYNEQFFGPGTRLTVL.

This clonotype was picked up many times. The rearrangement links TRBV29-1 to TRBJ1-2; weak D call: TRBD1 (5 bases). Germline CDR1 SQVTM, CDR2 ANQGSEA. This CDR3 comprises 12 residues. Deletions cut 4 bases from V and 2 bases from J, with 8 bases between. CDR3 DNA: TGCAGCGTTGGGGGGATGAACTATGGCTACACCTTC. Its protein is CSVGGMNYGYTF.

The sample holds a few counts of this clonotype. The chain links TRBV25-1 to TRBJ2-5; TRBD2 matches at 9 bases. V shed 4 bases and J 2 bases; nucleotides not matched to a gene: 5. The CDR3 loop spans 15 amino acids. The germline CDR1 and CDR2 sequences are MGHDK and SYGVNS. DNA of the CDR3: TGTGCCAGCAGTGTTAGCGGGAGCCCACAAGAGACCCAGTACTTC. Protein sequence: CASSVSGSPQETQYF.

This chain uses TRBV12-3 or TRBV12-4 with TRBJ1-5; no definite D call. Trimming removed 3 bases from V and 7 bases from J, with 7 bases in between. The CDR3 extends over 12 amino acids. CDR3 residues: CASSFPPQPQHF. CDR3 coding DNA: TGTGCCAGCAGTTTCCCCCCCCAGCCCCAGCATTTT.

V usage is TRBV20-1 and J usage is TRBJ2-7; TRBD2 matches 12 bases. This CDR3 contains 18 residues. Trimming cost V 3 bases and J 2 bases; bases outside gene matches: 14. Germline CDR1 and CDR2: DFQATT and SNEGSKA (reference sequence). The CDR3 region is CSARPGGDRTSGAYEQYF. The CDR3 bases are TGCAGTGCTAGGCCCGGGGGAGACCGGACTAGCGGGGCCTACGAGCAGTACTTC.

This clonotype has only a few counts. This chain uses TRBV20-1 with TRBJ2-3; either TRBD1 or TRBD2 may fit D (5 bases each). V was clipped by 3 bases and J by 4 bases, with 8 bases between them. The CDR3 spans 12 residues. From germline, CDR1 is DFQATT and CDR2 SNEGSKA (reference sequence). The CDR3 nucleotides read TGCAGTGCTAGCCGAGGGGCAGATACGCAGTATTTT. Protein sequence: CSASRGADTQYF.

In nucleotides, the CDR3 is TGCGCCAGCAGGGGACGTAGCTCCATGAACACTGAAGCTTTCTTT. It codes for CASRGRSSMNTEAFF. The V call is TRBV5-1, the J call TRBJ1-1, with D possibly matching TRBD1 (5 bases). Trimming left V 5 bases short and J 0 bases short, with 14 bases between. From germline, CDR1 is SGHRS and CDR2 YFSETQ. The CDR3 contains 15 residues.

The chain is built from TRBV11-2 and TRBJ2-1; TRBD2 matches 10 bases. Germline assignment: CDR1 SGHAT and CDR2 FQNNGV. With 1 base clipped from V and 8 bases from J, the junction kept 5 bases outside the gene matches. The CDR3 runs 15 residues. The CDR3 sequence: CASSLGLAGDDEQFF. In nucleotides, the CDR3 is TGTGCCAGCAGCTTAGGGCTAGCGGGAGATGATGAGCAGTTCTTC.

This clonotype turned up a few times. The gene calls are TRBV20-1 and TRBJ2-7; possible D gene TRBD2, 6 bases. Germline CDR1 is DFQATT and CDR2 is SNEGSKA (reference sequence). V dropped 3 bases and J dropped 6 bases, with 15 bases sitting between them. This CDR3 spans 13 amino acids. The CDR3 region is CSASFRENGEQYF. The CDR3 nucleotides read TGCAGTGCTAGTTTCCGGGAGAACGGCGAGCAGTACTTC.

This chain links TRBV24-1 with TRBJ2-1; tentatively, D is TRBD2 (5 bases). In germline, CDR1 is KGHDR, CDR2 SFDVKD. The CDR3 contains 13 residues. Between the trimmed V and J ends, which lost 6 bases and 7 bases, there was a span of 12 bases. CDR3 amino acids: CATSFGRLNEQFF. The CDR3 bases are TGTGCCACCAGTTTCGGCAGACTAAATGAGCAGTTCTTC.

This clonotype was observed a few times. The chain combines TRBV10-3 with TRBJ2-3, with 10 bases lining up with TRBD1. This CDR3 is 13 amino acids long. V lost 8 bases and J lost 3; bases outside the gene matches: 2. Germline lookup yields CDR1 ENHRY and CDR2 SYGVKD. The CDR3 DNA follows: TGTGCCATCTCGGGACAGGGGACAGATACGCAGTATTTT. This gives the protein CAISGQGTDTQYF.

This clonotype was counted between two and nine times. The chain joins TRBV5-1 to TRBJ2-3; D is undetermined. The ends were cut back, 0 bases at V and 4 bases at J, with 12 bases in the middle. There are 15 residues in the CDR3. CDR1 is SGHRS, CDR2 YFSETQ, per germline. The CDR3 DNA reads as TGCGCCAGCAGCTTGGTCCGCGACGGGTCAGATACGCAGTATTTT. Its protein is CASSLVRDGSDTQYF.

This clonotype was detected a few times. An end of the junction does not agree with germline; a read error may underlie this. The V and J genes are TRBV7-7 and TRBJ2-5; tentative D call: TRBD1 (6 bases). CDR3 size: 14 residues. Germline CDR1 reads SSHAT; CDR2 reads FNYEAQ (reference sequence). The CDR3 reads CASSQSVRGETQYF. The CDR3 bases are TGTGCTAGCAGCCAATCTGTCAGGGGAGAGACCCAGTACTTC.

The J gene is TRBJ2-2, the V gene TRBV30; D not certain. Germline V CDR1 and CDR2: GTSNPN, SVGIG (reference sequence). CDR3 length: 14 residues. Between the trimmed V and J ends, which lost 2 bases and 3 bases, there was a span of 10 bases. CDR3 nucleotides: TGTGCCTGGAGTTCTGTGTTGGACACCGGGGAGCTGTTTTTT. It yields the protein CAWSSVLDTGELFF.

The V gene is TRBV12-3 or TRBV12-4, the J gene TRBJ2-1, with 12 bases matching TRBD2. J lost 8 bases, V lost 10 bases, and 6 bases had no gene match. This CDR3 is built from 13 residues. CDR3 region: CATASGRAHEQFF. CDR3 DNA sequence: TGTGCCACCGCTAGCGGGAGGGCGCATGAGCAGTTCTTC.

In this sample, this clonotype turned up a few times. This rearrangement joins TRBV29-1 to TRBJ2-5, with TRBD1 as a possible D gene (6 bases). The CDR3 runs 15 residues. Per the germline V gene, CDR1 is SQVTM and CDR2 is ANQGSEA. Trimming took off 6 bases at V and 5 bases at J, with 22 bases between the two ends. The DNA for the CDR3 is TGCAGCGTAAGATCTACAGGGACGCTTATGGAGACCCAGTACTTC. It translates to CSVRSTGTLMETQYF.

This clonotype has just a few counts. The chain couples TRBV12-3 or TRBV12-4 to TRBJ2-5; TRBD1 is a possible D gene (6 bases). V was shortened by 5 bases and J by 0 bases, with 19 bases between the two germline ends. The CDR3 sequence is 17 residues long. CDR3 amino acids: CASSPTRGSGYQETQYF. Written as DNA, the CDR3 is TGTGCCAGCAGTCCGACCAGGGGTTCGGGGTACCAAGAGACCCAGTACTTC.

The sample holds a few counts of this clonotype. This rearrangement joins TRBV6-6 to TRBJ1-1; possible D gene TRBD1, 5 bases. Germline V gene lookup returns CDR1 MNHNY and CDR2 SVGAGI (reference sequence). The CDR3 extends over 14 amino acids. V was clipped by 7 bases and J by 4 bases, with 16 bases between them. CDR3: CASTLKGRLTEAFF. The CDR3 coding sequence is TGTGCCAGCACCCTGAAGGGGCGGCTCACTGAAGCTTTCTTT.

This clonotype was picked up a small number of times. The V call is TRBV11-2, the J call TRBJ2-3, with 13 bases that match TRBD2. The CDR3 has 15 residues. From germline, CDR1 is SGHAT and CDR2 FQNNGV. The trim removed 5 bases at V and 5 bases at J, leaving 4 bases unmatched. The CDR3 here is CASSLRTSGRDTQYF. The DNA for the CDR3 is TGTGCCAGCAGCCTCCGGACTAGCGGGAGAGATACGCAGTATTTT.

This clonotype occurred a few times. The rearrangement links TRBV9 to TRBJ1-4; tentatively, D is TRBD1 (5 bases). CDR3 length: 15 residues. The germline gives CDR1 SGDLS, CDR2 YYNGEE. Trimming shortened V by 3 bases and J by 5 bases, and 14 bases separated the two germline ends. The CDR3 loop is CASSGVGGRNEKLFF. CDR3 nucleotide sequence: TGTGCCAGCAGCGGAGTGGGGGGTCGGAATGAAAAACTGTTTTTT.